This T cell receptor beta chain was retrieved from a study of metastatic and nonmetastatic thyroid tumors. Study-level findings and limits: As reported, TCR beta diversity in blood and tumor was significantly higher in malignant thyroid tumors than in benign nodules.

Original methodology: The authors used CDR3 differences across clinicopathological groups to build a distant-metastasis classifier for papillary thyroid cancer. TCRdb re-called clones from the PCR reads using MiXCR. Clone size and V and J calls follow TCRdb, not the original study. Found here are fewer than 50,000 clones, roughly 27% of them singletons; the top ten hold approximately 9.8%. There were no patients who had received any treatment before thyroid surgery. This clone was seen many times. Its antigen is as yet unknown. The clonotype originates from a male donor with papillary thyroid cancer or a benign thyroid nodule (not recorded which). Some clones in this sample may be carry-over from other donors' samples. Sequencing was done on a sample of blood.

This chain's CDR3 is CSVVGVSYNEQFF. CDR3 DNA: TGCAGCGTTGTAGGTGTTTCCTACAATGAGCAGTTCTTC. V usage is TRBV29-1 and J usage is TRBJ2-1; D unclear. Germline CDR1 SQVTM, CDR2 ANQGSEA. The length of the CDR3 is 13 residues. Trimming shortened V by 4 bases and J by 1 base, and 8 bases separated the two germline ends.